Below, 30 T cell receptor beta chains from the same sample are listed, as sequenced in a study of shared clonotypes between healthy human individuals. Clones were sequenced by immunoSEQ multiplex PCR, and TCRdb holds only the in-frame ones, with some missing. The data contain about 1 million clones, around four fifths of them seen just once; the ten biggest clones take up 1.4% to 1.5%. Sequencing was performed on memory CD4+ T cells sorted from blood. As for subset: CD45RA-negative fraction. Every receptor here comes from a young man in good health.

Only a few counts were recorded for this clone. The V call is TRBV9, the J call TRBJ2-3; D unclear. In germline, CDR1 is SGDLS, CDR2 YYNGEE. The CDR3 is made up of 13 amino acids. The V end lost 4 bases, the J end lost 1 base, and 7 bases lay between the germline ends. This chain's CDR3 is CASSHMGTDTQYF. Here the CDR3 DNA reads TGTGCCAGCAGCCATATGGGCACAGATACGCAGTATTTT.

About this clone: Other DNA sequences in this sample translate to the same CDR3. The chain couples TRBV2 to TRBJ2-1, with D unresolved. The length of the CDR3 is 12 residues. CDR1 and CDR2 from the germline V gene are SNHLY and FYNNEI. Trimming stripped 9 bases from V and 4 bases from J, with 10 bases between. The CDR3 loop reads CASSTVYNEQFF. DNA for the CDR3: TGTGCCAGTTCTACAGTTTACAATGAGCAGTTCTTC.

The J gene is TRBJ2-5, the V gene TRBV4-2; 8 bases align to TRBD2. V shed 4 bases and J 9 bases; nucleotides not matched to a gene: 7. The germline V gene encodes CDR1 LGHNA and CDR2 YNFKEQ. The CDR3 is made up of 13 amino acids. The CDR3 loop reads CASSPGLDEAQYF. In nucleotides, the CDR3 is TGTGCCAGCAGCCCGGGACTAGACGAAGCCCAGTACTTC.

The chain uses TRBV28 and TRBJ1-6; TRBD1 aligns across 7 bases. J was trimmed by 10 bases and V by 4 bases; bases with no gene match: 7. The CDR3 is made up of 14 amino acids. Germline V gene sequence: CDR1 MDHEN, CDR2 SYDVKM. CDR3 region: CASSWGTVNSPLHF. As DNA, the CDR3 is TGTGCCAGCAGTTGGGGGACAGTCAACTCACCCCTCCACTTT.

As to this clone: This CDR3 is also generated by other DNA sequences in the sample. J is TRBJ2-5 and V is TRBV19; 10 bases line up with TRBD1. This CDR3 contains 14 residues. Germline CDR1 reads LNHDA; CDR2 reads SQIVND (reference sequence). The V segment lost 5 bases and the J segment 5 bases; nucleotides outside the gene matches: 5. CDR3 sequence: CASSDRGLGETQYF. The CDR3 DNA follows: TGTGCCAGTAGTGACAGGGGGCTAGGGGAGACCCAGTACTTC.

The chain is built from TRBV2 and TRBJ1-3; D ambiguous. Germline loops: CDR1 SNHLY, CDR2 FYNNEI. The CDR3 contains 13 residues. The germline V and J ends were trimmed by 5 bases and 0 bases, with 5 bases remaining between them. The CDR3 loop reads CASSPISGNTIYF. The CDR3 DNA sequence: TGTGCCAGCAGTCCCATCTCTGGAAACACCATATATTTT.

In its sample, this clone was seen a few times. The J gene is TRBJ2-4, the V gene TRBV5-1; D possibly corresponds to TRBD1 (5 bases). Trimming pared 1 base from V and 6 bases from J, leaving 8 bases between. The germline CDR1 and CDR2 sequences are SGHRS and YFSETQ. This CDR3 is built from 13 residues. CDR3 region: CASSLLQGNIQYF. The CDR3 nucleotides are TGCGCCAGCAGCTTGCTCCAGGGAAACATTCAGTACTTC.

This clone was seen repeatedly, ten times or more. The same CDR3 is also encoded by other DNA sequences in this sample. V gene TRBV5-1 combines with J gene TRBJ1-2; unclear D gene. CDR3 size: 14 residues. V was clipped by 1 base and J by 2 bases, with 9 bases between them. Germline V lookup: CDR1 SGHRS, CDR2 YFSETQ. The CDR3 protein is CASSLQTGNYGYTF. CDR3 nucleotide sequence: TGCGCCAGCAGCTTGCAAACGGGAAACTATGGCTACACCTTC.

The V gene is TRBV4-3, the J gene TRBJ2-4, with D possibly matching TRBD2 (5 bases). The germline V and J ends were trimmed by 0 bases and 9 bases, with 12 bases remaining between them. The CDR3 extends over 14 amino acids. Looked up from germline, CDR1 is LGHNA and CDR2 is YSLEER. CDR3 loop: CASSQDRTSPIQYF. CDR3 nucleotides: TGCGCCAGCAGCCAAGATCGAACTAGTCCCATTCAGTACTTC.

This clone has more than one count but fewer than ten. The DNA of the CDR3 is TGTGCCAGCAGCTTAGACCAACTCGATGAGCAGTTCTTC. This encodes CASSLDQLDEQFF. This chain joins TRBV7-8 and TRBJ2-1; no reliable D call. V shed 1 base and J shed 8 bases, with 9 bases lying between them. The V gene's germline CDR1 is SGHVS and CDR2 FQNEAQ. The CDR3 is 13 amino acids. Complete variable domain (other parts from reference TRBV7-8 and TRBJ2-1): GAGVSQSPRYKVAKRGQDVALRCDPISGHVSLFWYQQALGQGPEFLTYFQNEAQLDKSGLPSDRFFAERPEGSVSTLKIQRTQQEDSAVYLCASSLDQLDEQFFGPGTRLTVL.

The chain couples TRBV15 to TRBJ2-1, with 9 positions matching TRBD2. This CDR3 region has 14 residues. CDR1 is LNHNV and CDR2 is YYDKDF in the germline V gene (reference sequence). After removal of 4 bases from V and 8 bases from J, the junction contained 6 bases not matched to a gene. The chain's CDR3 is CATSNGLAFDEQFF. The CDR3 nucleotides are TGTGCCACCAGCAATGGACTAGCGTTCGATGAGCAGTTCTTC.

The J gene is TRBJ1-6, the V gene TRBV6-5; D gene ambiguous. The CDR3 totals 16 residues. V dropped 4 bases and J dropped 2 bases, with 12 bases sitting between them. Germline CDR1 is MNHEY and CDR2 is SVGAGI. The CDR3 spells CASSSVGYTYNSPLHF. Here the CDR3 DNA reads TGTGCCAGCAGTTCTGTTGGCTATACCTATAATTCACCCCTCCACTTT.

This clone was counted between two and nine times. This sequence joins TRBV7-9 and TRBJ1-6; 9 positions agree with TRBD1. V shed 5 bases and J 10 bases; nucleotides not matched to a gene: 6. The CDR3 extends over 14 amino acids. The germline gives CDR1 SEHNR, CDR2 FQNEAQ (reference sequence). CDR3 sequence: CASSQTGGRSPLHF. CDR3 coding DNA: TGTGCCAGCAGCCAGACAGGGGGAAGATCACCCCTCCACTTT.

V is TRBV7-2 and J is TRBJ2-7, with a weak D call TRBD2 (6 bases). Germline-derived CDR1 and CDR2 are SGHTA and FQGNSA. The CDR3 length is 17 residues. Trimming took off 5 bases at V and 5 bases at J, with 25 bases between the two ends. The DNA for the CDR3 is TGTGCCAGCAGCAACGGACCCGGGACCCCGGGGGACCACGAGCAGTACTTC. This translates into CASSNGPGTPGDHEQYF.

This clone was counted a single time. V usage is TRBV30 and J usage is TRBJ1-4, with D unclear. This CDR3 is built from 16 residues. Germline values: CDR1 GTSNPN, CDR2 SVGIG (reference sequence). The V end lost 3 bases, the J end lost 10 bases, and 24 bases lay between the germline ends. The CDR3 bases are TGTGCCTGGAGCCCACCCACTGGGCCCGAGCCCCGAAAACTGTTTTTT. This translates into CAWSPPTGPEPRKLFF.

Regarding this clone: An end of the junction differs from the germline gene, which may be a read error. The chain uses TRBV29-1 and TRBJ1-5; 9 bases line up with TRBD1. There are 13 residues in the CDR3. Per the germline V gene, CDR1 is SQVTM and CDR2 is ANQGSEA. The CDR3: CSGGQGGNRPQHF. DNA of the CDR3: TGCAGCGGGGGACAGGGAGGCAATCGGCCCCAGCATTTT. Using reference TRBV29-1 and TRBJ1-5 for the parts outside the CDR3, the full variable domain is SAVISQKPSRDICQRGTSLTIQCQVDSQVTMMFWYRQQPGQSLTLIATANQGSEATYESGFVIDKFPISRPNLTFSTLTVSNMSPEDSSIYLCSGGQGGNRPQHFGDGTRLSIL.

The rearrangement uses TRBV30 and TRBJ1-3; unclear D gene. The CDR3 is 14 residues long. Germline loops: CDR1 GTSNPN, CDR2 SVGIG (reference sequence). Deletions cut 0 bases from V and 1 base from J, with 7 bases between. The DNA of the CDR3 is TGTGCCTGGAGTGTTCCAGAGTCTGGAAACACCATATATTTT. This codes for CAWSVPESGNTIYF. The entire variable domain, with the rest obtained from reference TRBV30 and TRBJ1-3, is as follows: SQTIHQWPATLVQPVGSPLSLECTVEGTSNPNLYWYRQAAGRGLQLLFYSVGIGQISSEVPQNLSASRPQDRQFILSSKKLLLSDSGFYLCAWSVPESGNTIYFGEGSWLTVV.

On this clone: Its ends do not fully match the called genes, so a read error is possible. V is TRBV7-7 and J is TRBJ2-5; TRBD1 agrees at 7 bases. Germline loops: CDR1 SSHAT, CDR2 FNYEAQ (reference sequence). The CDR3 spans 14 residues. CDR3 protein: CASSLRQGQETQYF. The CDR3 bases are TGTGCTAGCAGCTTAAGACAGGGCCAAGAGACCCAGTACTTC.

This chain links TRBV5-1 with TRBJ2-5; TRBD2 agrees at 16 bases. The CDR3 spans 16 residues. Germline CDR1 is SGHRS and CDR2 is YFSETQ. The J segment lost 5 bases and the V segment lost 6 bases, leaving 7 bases of the junction unmatched. The CDR3, as DNA: TGCGCCAGCACCGAGGGACTAGCGGGAGGGCCGGAGACCCAGTACTTC. Translating it yields CASTEGLAGGPETQYF.

Details on this clone: Other DNA variants within this sample encode the same CDR3. The chain recombines TRBV6-5 with TRBJ2-7; TRBD1 matches at 8 bases. Germline values: CDR1 MNHEY, CDR2 SVGAGI. The CDR3 spans 15 residues. The J segment lost 2 bases and the V segment lost 2 bases, leaving 5 bases of the junction unmatched. CDR3 protein: CASSYAGTGPYEQYF. In nucleotides, the CDR3 is TGTGCCAGCAGTTACGCCGGGACAGGTCCCTACGAGCAGTACTTC.

Concerning this clone itself: With only one base between it and a far larger clone, this is likely a read error. This sample also contains other DNA sequences that code for the same CDR3. V is TRBV6-1 and J is TRBJ2-7; TRBD1 might be the D (6 bases). Per the germline V gene, CDR1 is MNHNS and CDR2 is SASEGT. The germline V and J ends were trimmed by 6 bases and 2 bases, with 11 bases remaining between them. The CDR3 contains 13 residues. The CDR3 is CASSPGQTYEQYF. The DNA for the CDR3 is TGTGCCAGCAGCCCCGGACAGACCTACGAGCAGTACTTC.

This clone was counted between two and nine times. V usage is TRBV29-1 and J usage is TRBJ2-1, with TRBD2 identical over 11 bases. The CDR3 consists of 14 residues. J gave up 6 bases and V 7 bases, and 8 bases lay outside the gene matches. Germline V lookup: CDR1 SQVTM, CDR2 ANQGSEA. The CDR3 region is CSAAVGTSGNEQFF. CDR3 DNA sequence: TGCAGCGCCGCCGTCGGGACTAGCGGCAATGAGCAGTTCTTC.

The chain couples TRBV2 to TRBJ2-2, with D uncertain. Trimming removed 6 bases at V and 8 bases at J, with 13 bases between. This CDR3 has 13 residues. Germline-derived CDR1 and CDR2 are SNHLY and FYNNEI. In DNA, the CDR3 is TGTGCCAGCAGCCAACGAAAAGGGGGGGAGCTGTTTTTT. Residues: CASSQRKGGELFF.

The J gene is TRBJ2-7, the V gene TRBV5-1, with 8 bases fitting TRBD2. The CDR3 has 17 amino acids. V shed 2 bases, J shed 4 bases, and the junction held 14 bases outside the gene matches. Germline CDR1 is SGHRS and CDR2 is YFSETQ. The CDR3 nucleotides are TGCGCCAGCAGCTTAATGTCGGCGGGAGGATCGAATTACGAGCAGTACTTC. The encoded protein is CASSLMSAGGSNYEQYF.

The chain carries TRBV7-9 and TRBJ2-5, with D perhaps matching TRBD2 (6 bases). The CDR3 runs 14 residues. Germline V gene data show CDR1 as SEHNR and CDR2 as FQNEAQ (reference sequence). Trimming pared 4 bases from V and 5 bases from J, leaving 14 bases between. In nucleotides, the CDR3 is TGTGCCAGCAGCTCCCTCCGGGGGAGGGAGACCCAGTACTTC. Translation: CASSSLRGRETQYF.

Notes on this clone: A junction end diverges from the germline sequence, so it may reflect a read error. The V and J genes are TRBV7-7 and TRBJ2-1; weak D call: TRBD1 (6 bases). Germline V gene lookup returns CDR1 SSHAT and CDR2 FNYEAQ (reference sequence). This CDR3 contains 14 residues. The CDR3 loop is CASSPTDSNNEQFF. The CDR3 coding sequence is TGTGCTAGCAGCCCAACGGACAGCAACAATGAGCAGTTCTTC.

This clone came up many times. J is TRBJ1-2 and V is TRBV5-4, with 7 bases matching TRBD1. CDR3 size: 14 residues. CDR1 SGHNT and CDR2 YYREEE come from the germline V gene (reference sequence). J lost 8 bases, V lost 4 bases, and 11 bases had no gene match. CDR3 bases: TGTGCCAGCAGCACGCCCCGGGACAGAGAGGGCTACACCTTC. Its translation is CASSTPRDREGYTF.

This chain links TRBV11-2 with TRBJ1-2; 8 bases align to TRBD1. Trimming removed 6 bases from V and 4 bases from J; junction bases left unmatched: 10. The length of the CDR3 is 15 residues. Germline V lookup: CDR1 SGHAT, CDR2 FQNNGV. This CDR3 is CASSQGQGGPYGYTF. DNA of the CDR3: TGTGCCAGCAGTCAAGGACAGGGAGGACCCTATGGCTACACCTTC.

The chain employs TRBV30 and TRBJ1-5, with a weak D call TRBD1 (6 bases). The CDR3 covers 16 residues. V lost 5 bases to trimming and J lost 2 bases, with 19 bases between them. Per the germline V gene, CDR1 is GTSNPN and CDR2 is SVGIG (reference sequence). The CDR3 loop is CAWGITGTGGNQPQHF. The CDR3 nucleotides read TGTGCCTGGGGAATTACAGGGACGGGTGGCAATCAGCCCCAGCATTTT.

This chain joins TRBV5-6 and TRBJ2-1, with 10 bases lining up with TRBD2. Germline V gives CDR1 SGHDT, CDR2 YYEEEE. This CDR3 has 16 residues. V gave up 4 bases and J gave up 5 bases; unmatched junction bases: 9. CDR3 DNA: TGTGCCAGCAGCCCCCAACTAGCGGGGTACAACAATGAGCAGTTCTTC. This translates into CASSPQLAGYNNEQFF.